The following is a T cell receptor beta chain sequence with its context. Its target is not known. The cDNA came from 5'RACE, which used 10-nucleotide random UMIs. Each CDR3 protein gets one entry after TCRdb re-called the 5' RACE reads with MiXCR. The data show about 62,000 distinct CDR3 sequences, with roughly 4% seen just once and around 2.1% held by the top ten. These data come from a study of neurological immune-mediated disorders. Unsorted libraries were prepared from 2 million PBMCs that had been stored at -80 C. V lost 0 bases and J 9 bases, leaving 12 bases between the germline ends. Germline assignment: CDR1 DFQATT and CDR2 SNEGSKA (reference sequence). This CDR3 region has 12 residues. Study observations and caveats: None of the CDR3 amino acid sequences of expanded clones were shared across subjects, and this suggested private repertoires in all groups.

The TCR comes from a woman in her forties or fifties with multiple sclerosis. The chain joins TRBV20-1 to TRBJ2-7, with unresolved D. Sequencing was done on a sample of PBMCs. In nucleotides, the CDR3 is TGCAGTGCTAGAGATCCCCTGGTGGGGCAGTACTTC. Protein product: CSARDPLVGQYF.